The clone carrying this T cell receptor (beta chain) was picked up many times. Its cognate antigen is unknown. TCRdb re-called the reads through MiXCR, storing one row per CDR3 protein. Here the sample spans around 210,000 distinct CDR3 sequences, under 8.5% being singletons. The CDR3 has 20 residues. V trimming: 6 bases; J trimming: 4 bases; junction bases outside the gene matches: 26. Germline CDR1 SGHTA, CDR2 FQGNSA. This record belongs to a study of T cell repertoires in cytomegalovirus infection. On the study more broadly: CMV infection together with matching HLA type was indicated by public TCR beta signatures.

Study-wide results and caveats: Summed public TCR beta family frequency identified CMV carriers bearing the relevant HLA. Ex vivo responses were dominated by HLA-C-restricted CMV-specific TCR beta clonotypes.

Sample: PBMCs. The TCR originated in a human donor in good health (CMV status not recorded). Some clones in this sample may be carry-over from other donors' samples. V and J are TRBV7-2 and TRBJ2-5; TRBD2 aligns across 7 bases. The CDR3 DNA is TGTGCCAGCAGTAAGGCGGCGGGTCTAGCGGAGGCGTGGCTTCCAGAGACCCAGTACTTC. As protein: CASSKAAGLAEAWLPETQYF.